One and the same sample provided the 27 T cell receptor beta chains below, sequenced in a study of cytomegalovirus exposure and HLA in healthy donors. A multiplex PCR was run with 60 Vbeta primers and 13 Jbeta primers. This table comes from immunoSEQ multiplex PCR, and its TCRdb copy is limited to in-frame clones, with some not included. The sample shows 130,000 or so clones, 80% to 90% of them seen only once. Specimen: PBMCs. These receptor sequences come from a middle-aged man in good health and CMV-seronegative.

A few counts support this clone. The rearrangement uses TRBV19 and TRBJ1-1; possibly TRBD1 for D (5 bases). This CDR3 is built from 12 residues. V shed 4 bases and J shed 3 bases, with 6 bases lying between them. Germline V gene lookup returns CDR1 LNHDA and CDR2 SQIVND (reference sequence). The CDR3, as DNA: TGTGCCAGTAGTACAGGGTACACTGAAGCTTTCTTT. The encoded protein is CASSTGYTEAFF.

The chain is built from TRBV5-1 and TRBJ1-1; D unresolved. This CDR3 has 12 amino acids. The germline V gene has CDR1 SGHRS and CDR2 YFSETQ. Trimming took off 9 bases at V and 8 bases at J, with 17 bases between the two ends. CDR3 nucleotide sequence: TGCGCCACCTCCGGGAGTGTGGGGGAAGCTTTCTTT. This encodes CATSGSVGEAFF.

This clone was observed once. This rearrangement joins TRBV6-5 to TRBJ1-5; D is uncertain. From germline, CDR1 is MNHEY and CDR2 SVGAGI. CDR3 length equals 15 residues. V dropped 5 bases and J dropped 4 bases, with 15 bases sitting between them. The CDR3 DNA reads TGTGCCAGCAGTCAGTCGGTGGTCGGGAATCAGCCCCAGCATTTT. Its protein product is CASSQSVVGNQPQHF.

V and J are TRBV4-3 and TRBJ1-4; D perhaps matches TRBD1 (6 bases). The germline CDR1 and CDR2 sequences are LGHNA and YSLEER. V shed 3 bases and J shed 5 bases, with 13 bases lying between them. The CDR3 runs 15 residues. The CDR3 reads CASSHRQVENEKLFF. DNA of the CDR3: TGCGCCAGCAGCCACCGACAGGTAGAAAATGAAAAACTGTTTTTT.

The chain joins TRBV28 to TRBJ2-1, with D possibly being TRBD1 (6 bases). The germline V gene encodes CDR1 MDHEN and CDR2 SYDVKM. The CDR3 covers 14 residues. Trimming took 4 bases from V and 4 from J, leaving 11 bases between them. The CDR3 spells CASSSTGPYNEQFF. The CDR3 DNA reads TGTGCCAGCAGTTCGACAGGACCATACAATGAGCAGTTCTTC.

The CDR3 coding sequence is TGTGCCAGCTCACCCCTCCGGGACAGCTACGAGCAGTACTTC. It yields the protein CASSPLRDSYEQYF. V and J are TRBV18 and TRBJ2-7; TRBD1 matches 7 bases. CDR3 size: 14 residues. Per the germline V gene, CDR1 is KGHSH and CDR2 is LQKENI. The trim removed 3 bases at V and 3 bases at J, leaving 5 bases unmatched.

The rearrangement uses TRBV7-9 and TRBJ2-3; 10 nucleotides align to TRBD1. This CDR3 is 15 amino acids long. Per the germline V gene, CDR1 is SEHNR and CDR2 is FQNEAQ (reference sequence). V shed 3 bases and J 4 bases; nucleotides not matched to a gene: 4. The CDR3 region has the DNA TGTGCCAGCAGCTTGGGACAGGGGTTAGCAGATACGCAGTATTTT. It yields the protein CASSLGQGLADTQYF.

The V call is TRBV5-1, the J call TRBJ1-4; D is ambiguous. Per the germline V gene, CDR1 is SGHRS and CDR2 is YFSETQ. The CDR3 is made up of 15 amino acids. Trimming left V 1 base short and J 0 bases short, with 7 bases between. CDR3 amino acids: CASSLWAATNEKLFF. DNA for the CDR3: TGCGCCAGCAGCTTGTGGGCTGCAACTAATGAAAAACTGTTTTTT.

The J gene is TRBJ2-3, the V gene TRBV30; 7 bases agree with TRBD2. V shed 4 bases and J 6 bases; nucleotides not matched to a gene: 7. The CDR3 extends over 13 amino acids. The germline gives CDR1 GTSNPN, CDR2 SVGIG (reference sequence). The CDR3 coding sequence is TGTGCCTGGACTCACGCGGGGGTCGATACGCAGTATTTT. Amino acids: CAWTHAGVDTQYF.

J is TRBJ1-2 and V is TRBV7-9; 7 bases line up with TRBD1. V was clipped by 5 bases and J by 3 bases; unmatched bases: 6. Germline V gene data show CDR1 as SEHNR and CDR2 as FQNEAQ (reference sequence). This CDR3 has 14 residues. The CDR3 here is CASSARDSDYGYTF. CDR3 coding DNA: TGTGCCAGCAGCGCTAGGGACAGCGACTATGGCTACACCTTC. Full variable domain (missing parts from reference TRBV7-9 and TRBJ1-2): DTGVSQNPRHKITKRGQNVTFRCDPISEHNRLYWYRQTLGQGPEFLTYFQNEAQLEKSRLLSDRFSAERPKGSFSTLEIQRTEQGDSAMYLCASSARDSDYGYTFGSGTRLTVV.

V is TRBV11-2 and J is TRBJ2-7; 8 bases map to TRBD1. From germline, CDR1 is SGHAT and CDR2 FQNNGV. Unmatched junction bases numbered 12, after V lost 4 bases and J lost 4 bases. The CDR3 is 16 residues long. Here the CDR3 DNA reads TGTGCCAGCAGCTCCAAACCAGGACAGGGTCGTTACGAGCAGTACTTC. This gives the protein CASSSKPGQGRYEQYF.

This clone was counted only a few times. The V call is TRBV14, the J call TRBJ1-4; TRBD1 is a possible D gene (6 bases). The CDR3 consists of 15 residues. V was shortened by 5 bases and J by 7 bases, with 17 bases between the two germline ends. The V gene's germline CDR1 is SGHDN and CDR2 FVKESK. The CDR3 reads CASSAFGGASEKLFF. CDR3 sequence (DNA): TGTGCCAGCAGCGCGTTCGGGGGGGCTTCTGAAAAACTGTTTTTT.

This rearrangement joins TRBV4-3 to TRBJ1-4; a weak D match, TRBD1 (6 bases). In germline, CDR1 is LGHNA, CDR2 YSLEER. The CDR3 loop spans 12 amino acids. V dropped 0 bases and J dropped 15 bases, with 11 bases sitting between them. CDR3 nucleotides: TGCGCCAGCAGCCAAGACGACAGGAAATTGTTTTTT. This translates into CASSQDDRKLFF.

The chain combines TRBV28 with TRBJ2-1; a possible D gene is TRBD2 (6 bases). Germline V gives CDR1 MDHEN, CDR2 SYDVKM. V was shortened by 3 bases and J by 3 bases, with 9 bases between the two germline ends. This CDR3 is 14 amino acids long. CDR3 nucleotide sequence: TGTGCCAGCAGTTTTGGCGGGAACTACAATGAGCAGTTCTTC. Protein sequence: CASSFGGNYNEQFF.

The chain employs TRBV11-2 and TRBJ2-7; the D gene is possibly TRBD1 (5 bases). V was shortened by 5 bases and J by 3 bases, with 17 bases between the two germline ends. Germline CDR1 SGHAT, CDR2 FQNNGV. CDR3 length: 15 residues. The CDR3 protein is CASSPFRAVFYEQYF. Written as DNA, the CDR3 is TGTGCCAGCAGCCCCTTCAGGGCTGTTTTCTACGAGCAGTACTTC.

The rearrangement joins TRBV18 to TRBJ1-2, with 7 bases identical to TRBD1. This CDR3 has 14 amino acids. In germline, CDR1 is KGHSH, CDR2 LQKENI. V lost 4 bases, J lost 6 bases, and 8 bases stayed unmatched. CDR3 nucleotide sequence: TGTGCCAGCTCACAACGACAGGGAGAAGATGGCTACACCTTC. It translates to CASSQRQGEDGYTF.

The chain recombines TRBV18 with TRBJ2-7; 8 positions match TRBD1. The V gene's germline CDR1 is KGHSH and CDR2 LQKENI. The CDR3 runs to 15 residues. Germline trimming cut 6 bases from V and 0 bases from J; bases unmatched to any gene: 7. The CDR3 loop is CASSPGQGRSYEQYF. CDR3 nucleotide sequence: TGTGCCAGCTCGCCAGGACAGGGACGCTCCTACGAGCAGTACTTC.

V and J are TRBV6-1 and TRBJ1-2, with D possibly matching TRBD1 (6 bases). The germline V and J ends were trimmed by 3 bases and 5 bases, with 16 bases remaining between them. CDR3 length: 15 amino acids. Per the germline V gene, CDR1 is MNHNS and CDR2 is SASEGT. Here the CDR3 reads CASSEVPRGSYGYTF. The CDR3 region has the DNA TGTGCCAGCAGTGAGGTTCCCAGGGGTTCTTATGGCTACACCTTC.

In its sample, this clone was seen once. CDR3 protein: CSVTENTEAFF. CDR3 coding DNA: TGCAGCGTTACAGAGAACACTGAAGCTTTCTTT. The chain carries TRBV29-1 and TRBJ1-1; D remains unclear. The germline V gene has CDR1 SQVTM and CDR2 ANQGSEA. V lost 5 bases and J lost 1, with 5 bases in between. CDR3 length equals 11 residues.

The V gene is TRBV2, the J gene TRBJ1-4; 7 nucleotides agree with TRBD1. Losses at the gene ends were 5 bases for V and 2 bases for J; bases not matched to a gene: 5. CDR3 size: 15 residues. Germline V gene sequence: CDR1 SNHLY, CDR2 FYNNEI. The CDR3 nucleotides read TGTGCCAGCAGTCTCACAGGGGCCACTAATGAAAAACTGTTTTTT. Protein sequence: CASSLTGATNEKLFF.

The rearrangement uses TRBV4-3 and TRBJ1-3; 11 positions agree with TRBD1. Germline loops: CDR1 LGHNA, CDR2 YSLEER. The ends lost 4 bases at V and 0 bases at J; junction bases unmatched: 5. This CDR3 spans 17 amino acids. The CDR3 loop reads CASSRTGGGDSGNTIYF. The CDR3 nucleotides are TGCGCCAGCAGCCGGACAGGGGGCGGCGACTCTGGAAACACCATATATTTT.

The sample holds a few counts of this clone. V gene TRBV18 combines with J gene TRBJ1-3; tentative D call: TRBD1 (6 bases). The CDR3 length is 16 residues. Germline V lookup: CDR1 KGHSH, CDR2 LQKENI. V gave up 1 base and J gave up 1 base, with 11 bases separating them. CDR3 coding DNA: TGTGCCAGCTCACCACTACAGGGTGGTTCTGGAAACACCATATATTTT. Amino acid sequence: CASSPLQGGSGNTIYF.

Here the CDR3 DNA reads TGTGCCTGGAGTGCTTCATTCGGACAGGGAGGTCGATTCTATGGCTACACCTTC. This gives the protein CAWSASFGQGGRFYGYTF. The chain combines TRBV30 with TRBJ1-2; 8 bases are shared with TRBD1. Germline V CDR1 and CDR2: GTSNPN, SVGIG (reference sequence). V was pared by 1 base and J by 4 bases, with 17 bases of the junction left unmatched. This CDR3 contains 18 residues.

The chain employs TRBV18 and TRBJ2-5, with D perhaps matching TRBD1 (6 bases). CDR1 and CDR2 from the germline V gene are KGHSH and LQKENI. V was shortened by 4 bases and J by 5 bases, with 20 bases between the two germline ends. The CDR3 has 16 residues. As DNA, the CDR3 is TGTGCCAGCTCACTAAACAGGGTTGCATTGCGGGAGACCCAGTACTTC. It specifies CASSLNRVALRETQYF. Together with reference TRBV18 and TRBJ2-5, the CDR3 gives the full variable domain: NAGVMQNPRHLVRRRGQEARLRCSPMKGHSHVYWYRQLPEEGLKFMVYLQKENIIDESGMPKERFSAEFPKEGPSILRIQQVVRGDSAAYFCASSLNRVALRETQYFGPGTRLLVL.

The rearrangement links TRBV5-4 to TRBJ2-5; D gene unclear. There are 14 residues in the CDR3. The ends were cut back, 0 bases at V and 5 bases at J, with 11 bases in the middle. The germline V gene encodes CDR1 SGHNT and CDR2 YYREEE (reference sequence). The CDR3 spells CASSLDLGLETQYF. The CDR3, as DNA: TGTGCCAGCAGCTTGGACCTAGGTTTGGAGACCCAGTACTTC. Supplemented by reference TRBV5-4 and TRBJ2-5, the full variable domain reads ETGVTQSPTHLIKTRGQQVTLRCSSQSGHNTVSWYQQALGQGPQFIFQYYREEENGRGNFPPRFSGLQFPNYSSELNVNALELDDSALYLCASSLDLGLETQYFGPGTRLLVL.

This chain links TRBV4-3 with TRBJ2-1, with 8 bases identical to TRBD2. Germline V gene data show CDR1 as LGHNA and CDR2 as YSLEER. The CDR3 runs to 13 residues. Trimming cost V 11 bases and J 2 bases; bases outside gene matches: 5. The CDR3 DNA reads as TGCGCCTTGAGCGGGGGTCCCTACAATGAGCAGTTCTTC. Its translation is CALSGGPYNEQFF.

CDR3 in amino acids: CASSQGTNYGYTF. CDR3 DNA: TGTGCCAGTAGTCAGGGGACTAACTATGGCTACACCTTC. V usage is TRBV19 and J usage is TRBJ1-2; D may be TRBD1 (6 bases). Germline V gives CDR1 LNHDA, CDR2 SQIVND (reference sequence). Trimming removed 5 bases at V and 0 bases at J, with 7 bases between. The CDR3 is 13 residues long.